This section outlines one T cell receptor (beta chain) sequence together with its context. This entry belongs to a study of cytomegalovirus exposure and HLA in healthy donors. CDR3 length: 17 residues. Germline V lookup: CDR1 SGHRS, CDR2 YFSETQ. Deletions cut 4 bases from V and 8 bases from J, with 25 bases between. PCR primers comprised 60 Vbeta and 13 Jbeta primers. Some clones are missing from TCRdb's copy, which holds only in-frame ones; the method was immunoSEQ multiplex PCR. The sample consists of fewer than 200,000 clones, around four fifths of them appearing once. The sequence came from a woman aged 45-60 years in good health and CMV-seronegative. V and J are TRBV5-1 and TRBJ2-1; possibly TRBD1 for D (5 bases). The sample taken for sequencing was PBMCs. The CDR3 loop reads CASSPPTVGALYHEQFF. CDR3 nucleotide sequence: TGCGCCAGCAGCCCCCCGACAGTAGGAGCCCTTTACCATGAGCAGTTCTTC.